This T cell receptor beta chain is drawn from a study of identical twins. Whole-study findings and limits: The study found excess low generation probability among twin-shared out-of-frame alpha sequences.

Germline V gives CDR1 SGHTA, CDR2 FQGNSA. V gave up 2 bases and J gave up 0 bases, with 11 bases separating them. The CDR3 is 17 residues long. Template switching introduced a universal primer site, and the cDNA bore unique molecular identifiers. TCRdb reanalysed the 5' RACE reads using MiXCR and keeps one entry per CDR3 protein. The sample includes around 510,000 distinct CDR3 sequences, 13% to 15% of them seen just once. A note on this clonotype: Its antigen remains unidentified.

This sample also appeared in a second study, on yellow fever vaccine responses in identical twins.

The sequence was collected from a woman between 18 and 29 years old in good health. The rearrangement links TRBV7-2 to TRBJ2-6; D perhaps matches TRBD2 (5 bases). The sample was CD4+ T cells sorted from blood. This chain's CDR3 is CASSLQGRNSGANVLTF. In DNA form, the CDR3 reads TGTGCCAGCAGCTTACAAGGGAGAAACTCTGGGGCCAACGTCCTGACTTTC. The full variable domain, completed using reference TRBV7-2 and TRBJ2-6, is GAGVSQSPSNKVTEKGKDVELRCDPISGHTALYWYRQSLGQGLEFLIYFQGNSAPDKSGLPSDRFSAERTGGSVSTLTIQRTQQEDSAVYLCASSLQGRNSGANVLTFGAGSRLTVL.